The TCR beta chain under discussion was sequenced for a study of neoadjuvant anti-PD-1 for oral cavity cancer. TCRdb's copy holds only in-frame clones and misses some; the assay was immunoSEQ multiplex PCR. The table has over 13,000 clones, roughly 80% seen once. V gave up 0 bases and J gave up 2 bases, with 4 bases separating them. Germline values: CDR1 SGDLS, CDR2 YYNGEE. The CDR3 runs to 13 residues. Noted time point: after neoadjuvant nivolumab, at surgical resection. The sequenced sample was PBMCs, obtained after nivolumab (anti-PD-1) treatment. This chain links TRBV9 with TRBJ2-3; no firm D call. This TCR was sampled from a person aged 40 to 85 with oral cavity squamous cell carcinoma. CDR3 bases: TGTGCCAGCAGCGTAGTGTCCACAGATACGCAGTATTTT. This sequence encodes CASSVVSTDTQYF.